A selection of T cell receptor beta chains follows, all from one sample in a study of Graves' ophthalmopathy and Graves' hyperthyroidism. MiXCR, applied by TCRdb to the multiplex PCR reads, yields one record per CDR3 protein. Found here are hundreds of thousands of distinct CDR3 sequences, 22% of them singletons; the top ten hold around 6.9%. Material for sequencing was peripheral blood. These receptors all come from a woman younger than 35 with stable Graves' hyperthyroidism. Some clones in this sample may be carry-over from other donors' samples. CDR3s include the opening cysteine and the closing phenylalanine or tryptophan. The D gene is left open where the match is weak. Part of the rows lack a size; the others show once, few, many or a class for expanded clones.

abundance: many; j_gene: TRBJ2-6; v_gene: TRBV19; d_gene: TRBD1; CDR3aa: CASSIVQGAVYLKSDVLTF; CDR3nt: TGTGCCAGTAGTATAGTTCAGGGGGCGGTTTATCTCAAATCGGACGTCCTGACTTTC
abundance: many; j_gene: TRBJ1-5; v_gene: TRBV12-3/TRBV12-4; d_gene: TRBD1; CDR3aa: CASNGQGNQPQHF; CDR3nt: TGTGCCAGCAACGGACAGGGGAATCAGCCCCAGCATTTT
abundance: NA; j_gene: TRBJ1-2; v_gene: TRBV12-3/TRBV12-4; d_gene: NA; CDR3aa: CASSLGRPTWGYTF; CDR3nt: TGTGCCAGCTCCCTAGGACGGCCTACTTGGGGCTACACCTTC
abundance: NA; j_gene: TRBJ1-1; v_gene: TRBV6-1; d_gene: TRBD1; CDR3aa: CASSEPGGTEAFF; CDR3nt: TGTGCCAGCAGTGAACCAGGGGGCACTGAAGCTTTCTTT
abundance: many; j_gene: TRBJ2-7; v_gene: TRBV25-1; d_gene: NA; CDR3aa: CASSKPEVYEQYF; CDR3nt: TGTGCCAGCAGTAAACCAGAGGTCTACGAGCAGTACTTC
abundance: many; j_gene: TRBJ1-6; v_gene: TRBV5-1; d_gene: NA; CDR3aa: CASSLSGPDLPLHF; CDR3nt: TGCGCCAGCAGCTTGTCAGGCCCGGACCTACCCCTCCACTTT
abundance: many; j_gene: TRBJ2-2; v_gene: TRBV12-3/TRBV12-4; d_gene: TRBD2; CDR3aa: CASSSPGGIGELFF; CDR3nt: TGTGCCAGCAGTTCCCCCGGGGGGATCGGGGAGCTGTTTTTT
abundance: NA; j_gene: TRBJ2-7; v_gene: TRBV18; d_gene: NA; CDR3aa: CASSHEARRTYEQYF; CDR3nt: TGTGCCAGCTCACACGAGGCTCGCAGAACCTACGAGCAGTACTTC
abundance: many; j_gene: TRBJ2-7; v_gene: TRBV6-1; d_gene: TRBD1; CDR3aa: CASKRDREYYEQYF; CDR3nt: TGTGCCAGCAAACGGGACAGGGAGTACTACGAGCAGTACTTC
abundance: many; j_gene: TRBJ1-1; v_gene: TRBV6-1; d_gene: TRBD1; CDR3aa: CASSGQGASNTEAFF; CDR3nt: TGTGCCAGCAGTGGACAGGGGGCCTCGAACACTGAAGCTTTCTTT
abundance: NA; j_gene: TRBJ1-1; v_gene: TRBV27; d_gene: NA; CDR3aa: CASSLLWGKRSEAFF; CDR3nt: TGTGCCAGCAGTTTATTGTGGGGCAAACGCTCTGAAGCTTTCTTT
abundance: NA; j_gene: TRBJ1-2; v_gene: TRBV2; d_gene: NA; CDR3aa: CASSEIGVTGYGYTF; CDR3nt: TGTGCCAGCAGTGAAATTGGGGTCACCGGCTATGGCTACACCTTC
abundance: many; j_gene: TRBJ2-4; v_gene: TRBV6-1; d_gene: NA; CDR3aa: CASSEEEANIQYF; CDR3nt: TGTGCCAGCAGTGAAGAGGAGGCAAACATTCAGTACTTC
abundance: many; j_gene: TRBJ1-1; v_gene: TRBV18; d_gene: NA; CDR3aa: CASSPKGLNTEAFF; CDR3nt: TGTGCCAGCTCACCAAAGGGGCTGAACACTGAAGCTTTCTTT
abundance: NA; j_gene: TRBJ2-7; v_gene: TRBV29-1; d_gene: NA; CDR3aa: CSVGGSEPYEQYF; CDR3nt: TGCAGCGTCGGAGGTTCAGAACCTTACGAGCAGTACTTC
abundance: NA; j_gene: TRBJ1-3; v_gene: TRBV6-1; d_gene: NA; CDR3aa: CASSKTGYERLISGNTIYF; CDR3nt: TGTGCCAGCAGTAAGACAGGATATGAACGATTGATCTCTGGAAACACCATATATTTT
abundance: NA; j_gene: TRBJ2-6; v_gene: TRBV13; d_gene: TRBD2; CDR3aa: CASSLGLRLSGANVLTF; CDR3nt: TGTGCCAGCAGCTTGGGACTAAGACTTTCTGGGGCCAACGTCCTGACTTTC
abundance: NA; j_gene: TRBJ1-2; v_gene: TRBV5-1; d_gene: TRBD1; CDR3aa: CASSPGTGQEGYTF; CDR3nt: TGCGCCAGCAGCCCGGGGACAGGGCAGGAGGGCTACACCTTC
abundance: many; j_gene: TRBJ2-7; v_gene: TRBV19; d_gene: NA; CDR3aa: CASSRSPGLGEQYF; CDR3nt: TGTGCCAGTAGTAGATCTCCGGGACTGGGGGAGCAGTACTTC
abundance: NA; j_gene: TRBJ1-5; v_gene: TRBV12-3/TRBV12-4; d_gene: NA; CDR3aa: CASSSLIPQQEGDQPQHF; CDR3nt: TGTGCCAGCAGTTCACTAATCCCTCAACAGGAGGGCGATCAGCCCCAGCATTTT
abundance: few; j_gene: TRBJ2-7; v_gene: TRBV27; d_gene: NA; CDR3aa: CASSWTEADYEQYF; CDR3nt: TGTGCCAGCAGTTGGACGGAGGCCGACTACGAGCAGTACTTC
abundance: many; j_gene: TRBJ1-2; v_gene: TRBV12-3/TRBV12-4; d_gene: TRBD1; CDR3aa: CASSKGQGRGYTF; CDR3nt: TGTGCCAGCAGTAAAGGACAGGGGAGAGGCTACACCTTC
abundance: many; j_gene: TRBJ1-5; v_gene: TRBV7-8; d_gene: TRBD1; CDR3aa: CASSFRQGYNQPQHF; CDR3nt: TGTGCCAGCAGCTTTCGACAGGGCTACAATCAGCCCCAGCATTTT
abundance: many; j_gene: TRBJ2-5; v_gene: TRBV6-5; d_gene: NA; CDR3aa: CASSYSLAGAGETQYF; CDR3nt: TGTGCCAGCAGTTACTCGTTGGCGGGGGCCGGAGAGACCCAGTACTTC
abundance: few; j_gene: TRBJ1-5; v_gene: TRBV4-1; d_gene: TRBD1; CDR3aa: CASSQSRQGWNQPQHF; CDR3nt: TGCGCCAGCAGCCAATCCAGACAGGGGTGGAATCAGCCCCAGCATTTT
abundance: once; j_gene: TRBJ1-6; v_gene: TRBV6-5; d_gene: TRBD1; CDR3aa: CASSYSGGADSPLHF; CDR3nt: TGTGCCAGCAGTTACTCAGGGGGCGCGGATTCACCCCTCCACTTT
abundance: many; j_gene: TRBJ1-2; v_gene: TRBV3-1; d_gene: NA; CDR3aa: CASSQDRQYGYTF; CDR3nt: TGTGCCAGCAGCCAAGATCGGCAATATGGCTACACCTTC
abundance: many; j_gene: TRBJ1-5; v_gene: TRBV30; d_gene: NA; CDR3aa: CAWSVASSNQPQHF; CDR3nt: TGTGCCTGGAGTGTTGCCAGTAGCAATCAGCCCCAGCATTTT
abundance: NA; j_gene: TRBJ2-7; v_gene: TRBV20-1; d_gene: NA; CDR3aa: CSARAGPGLYDQYF; CDR3nt: TGCAGTGCTAGAGCTGGACCGGGGTTATACGATCAGTACTTC
abundance: NA; j_gene: TRBJ2-7; v_gene: TRBV12-3/TRBV12-4; d_gene: NA; CDR3aa: CARVRGRDFCEQYF; CDR3nt: TGTGCCAGAGTGCGGGGGCGAGATTTCTGCGAGCAGTACTTC
abundance: many; j_gene: TRBJ1-2; v_gene: TRBV6-1; d_gene: TRBD1; CDR3aa: CASSDRGYGYTF; CDR3nt: TGTGCCAGCAGCGACAGGGGCTATGGCTACACCTTC
abundance: many; j_gene: TRBJ2-7; v_gene: TRBV9; d_gene: NA; CDR3aa: CASSVDSQEQYF; CDR3nt: TGTGCCAGCAGCGTAGATTCACAGGAGCAGTACTTC
abundance: few; j_gene: TRBJ1-2; v_gene: TRBV11-2; d_gene: NA; CDR3aa: CASSLSQGATYGYTF; CDR3nt: TGTGCCAGCAGCTTAAGTCAGGGCGCGACGTATGGCTACACCTTC
abundance: NA; j_gene: TRBJ1-2; v_gene: TRBV7-8; d_gene: NA; CDR3aa: CASTAYGYGYTF; CDR3nt: TGTGCCAGTACAGCCTATGGCTATGGCTACACCTTC
abundance: many; j_gene: TRBJ2-4; v_gene: TRBV12-3/TRBV12-4; d_gene: NA; CDR3aa: CASSFQGLAKNIQYF; CDR3nt: TGTGCCAGCAGTTTCCAGGGTCTAGCCAAAAACATTCAGTACTTC
abundance: few; j_gene: TRBJ2-5; v_gene: TRBV2; d_gene: NA; CDR3aa: CASSVIYETQYF; CDR3nt: TGTGCCAGCAGTGTCATTTACGAGACCCAGTACTTC
abundance: many; j_gene: TRBJ2-7; v_gene: TRBV6-5; d_gene: TRBD1; CDR3aa: CASSYSIGTGFSYEQYF; CDR3nt: TGTGCCAGCAGTTACTCGATCGGGACAGGGTTCTCCTACGAGCAGTACTTC